This T cell receptor beta chain was documented in a study of blood T cells in healthy people across ages. Study outcomes and limitations: Those diversity estimates obtained from one million T cells were thought to be underestimates.

This clonotype occurred once. Antigen: not known. Trimming left V 1 base short and J 8 bases short, with 14 bases between. The V gene's germline CDR1 is DFQATT and CDR2 SNEGSKA (reference sequence). The CDR3 runs 14 residues. The use of a sample-barcoded 5' primer and a J-beta primer mix characterized a second PCR of roughly 6 to 12 cycles. Unique molecular identifiers of 12 random nucleotides labeled each cDNA. One entry per CDR3 protein, called by TCRdb with MiXCR from the 5' RACE reads. This table has around 580,000 distinct CDR3 sequences, 40% to 55% appearing once. The receptor was derived from a man older than 75 in good health. The V call is TRBV20-1, the J call TRBJ1-4; D might be TRBD1 (5 bases). Input material: blood. The chain's CDR3 is CSARGGPSGEKLFF. As DNA, the CDR3 is TGCAGTGCTAGAGGGGGACCCTCAGGGGAAAAACTGTTTTTT.